This T cell receptor (beta chain) stems from a study of cytomegalovirus exposure and HLA in healthy donors. Primers for the PCR totalled 60 Vbeta and 13 Jbeta. Sequencing used immunoSEQ multiplex PCR; TCRdb keeps in-frame clones, though not all of them. The repertoire has more than 90,000 clones, 70% of them found once; the top ten carry roughly 8.7%. J was trimmed by 4 bases and V by 7 bases; bases with no gene match: 5. The CDR3 has 13 residues. Germline values: CDR1 SGHAT, CDR2 FQNNGV. This rearrangement joins TRBV11-2 to TRBJ2-3; 7 bases map to TRBD2. Sequencing was performed on PBMCs. The TCR sequence derives from a man aged 30-40 years in good health and CMV-seropositive. The CDR3 region has the DNA TGTGCCAGCACCATCAGCGGGGCAGATACGCAGTATTTT. This codes for CASTISGADTQYF.